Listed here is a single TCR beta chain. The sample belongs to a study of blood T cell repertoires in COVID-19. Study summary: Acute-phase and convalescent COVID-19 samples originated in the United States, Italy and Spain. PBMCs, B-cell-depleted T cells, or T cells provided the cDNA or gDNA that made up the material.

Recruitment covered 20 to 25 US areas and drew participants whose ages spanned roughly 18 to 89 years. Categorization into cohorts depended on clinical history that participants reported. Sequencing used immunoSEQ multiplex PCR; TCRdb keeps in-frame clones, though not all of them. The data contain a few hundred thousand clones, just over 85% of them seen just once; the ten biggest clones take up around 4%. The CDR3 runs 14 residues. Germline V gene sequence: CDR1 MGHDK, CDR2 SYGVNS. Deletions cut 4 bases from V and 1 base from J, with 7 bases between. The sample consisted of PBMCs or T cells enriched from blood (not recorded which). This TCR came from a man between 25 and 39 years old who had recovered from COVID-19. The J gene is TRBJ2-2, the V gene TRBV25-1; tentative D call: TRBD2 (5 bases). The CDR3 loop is CASSGGMNTGELFF. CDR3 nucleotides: TGTGCCAGCAGTGGAGGGATGAACACCGGGGAGCTGTTTTTT.